The rows below give T cell receptor beta chains drawn from one sample of a study of spatial heterogeneity in lung cancer. MiXCR, run by TCRdb on the 5' RACE reads, gives a single entry per CDR3 protein. This repertoire shows about 9,100 distinct CDR3 sequences, about 6.5% found once; its top ten account for roughly 7.1%. The sequencing here drew on lung tumor tissue, taken at surgery. These receptors were obtained from a female donor with early-stage non-small cell lung cancer. Each CDR3 is given with its conserved first and last residue. Each record gives: clone size, D gene, J gene, V gene, CDR3 DNA, CDR3 protein. D genes are given only for firm matches. Some rows have no size entry. The others give once, few or many, or a class for an expanded clone.

many	NA	TRBJ1-1	TRBV20-1	TGCAGTGTTAGTAGGGACCGGTGGACTGAAGCTTTCTTT	CSVSRDRWTEAFF
medium-sized	TRBD1	TRBJ1-5	TRBV3-1	TGTGCCAGCAGTTCCGGACAGGGCGGTCAGCCCCAGCATTTT	CASSSGQGGQPQHF
medium-sized	NA	TRBJ2-2	TRBV27	TGTGCCAGCAGGGCAGGCCTCACCAACACCGGGGAGCTGTTTTTT	CASRAGLTNTGELFF
medium-sized	NA	TRBJ2-3	TRBV20-1	TGCAGTGCTAGAGGCGGGACTAGCACAGATACGCAGTATTTT	CSARGGTSTDTQYF
many	NA	TRBJ2-7	TRBV20-1	TGCAGTGCTCAAAACTACTACGAGCAGTACTTC	CSAQNYYEQYF
many	NA	TRBJ2-2	TRBV6-5	TGTGCCAGCAGCCGGTGGACATCAACGAACACCGGGGAGCTGTTTTTT	CASSRWTSTNTGELFF
many	NA	TRBJ2-5	TRBV7-9	TGTGCCAGCAGCCCCGATTTTGAGACCCAGTACTTC	CASSPDFETQYF
many	TRBD2	TRBJ2-5	TRBV20-1	TGCAGTGCTACTGGGACTAGCGGAAACCAAGAGACCCAGTACTTC	CSATGTSGNQETQYF
few	NA	TRBJ2-3	TRBV27	TGTGCCAGCAGTTCCCTCTGGAGCGGCCAGGGAGATACGCAGTATTTT	CASSSLWSGQGDTQYF
NA	TRBD2	TRBJ2-1	TRBV4-3	TGCGCCAGCAGCCAAGCGGGGACTAGCGGCAATGAGCAGTTCTTC	CASSQAGTSGNEQFF
many	NA	TRBJ1-2	TRBV12-3/TRBV12-4	TGTGCCACCACCCCACAGGGTGGGAATGCCTTCTATGGCTACACCTTC	CATTPQGGNAFYGYTF
NA	NA	TRBJ1-1	TRBV7-2	TGTGCCAGCAGCTTAGACCTTGAGGGAGCTTTCTTT	CASSLDLEGAFF
many	NA	TRBJ2-3	TRBV6-2/TRBV6-3	TGTGCCAGCAGTGAGAGGGTTGGAGGGGATACGCAGTATTTT	CASSERVGGDTQYF
medium-sized	NA	TRBJ2-3	TRBV20-1	TGCAGTGCTGGTCAGCCGGGGAATACGCAGTATTTT	CSAGQPGNTQYF
many	NA	TRBJ2-7	TRBV7-9	TGTGCCAGCAGCAGCAGGGTTGGGGCGGAGTACGAGCAGTACTTC	CASSSRVGAEYEQYF
few	TRBD2	TRBJ2-1	TRBV5-1	TGCGCCAGCAGCCCCGGGACTAGATTCCATGAGCAGTTCTTC	CASSPGTRFHEQFF
many	TRBD1	TRBJ2-1	TRBV7-3	TGTGCCAGCAGCCAGACAGGGTCGTTCAATGAGCAGTTCTTC	CASSQTGSFNEQFF
few	NA	TRBJ2-5	TRBV5-1	TGCGCCAGCAGCCCTGTCCCAGGCGGAGAGACCCAGTACTTC	CASSPVPGGETQYF
few	NA	TRBJ2-3	TRBV6-4	TGTGCCAGCAGTGGACAGGGAGGCGATACGCAGTATTTT	CASSGQGGDTQYF
NA	TRBD1	TRBJ2-7	TRBV4-1	TGCGCCAGCAGCCTAGGGACAGGGGAGTACCACGAGCAGTACTTC	CASSLGTGEYHEQYF
NA	NA	TRBJ1-5	TRBV10-3	TGTGCCTCAGGGAAGGAGGGCTCAAATCAGCCCCAGCATTTT	CASGKEGSNQPQHF
medium-sized	NA	TRBJ1-6	TRBV30	TGTGCCTGGAGTGCCGGACAAGATAATTCACCCCTCCACTTT	CAWSAGQDNSPLHF
NA	NA	TRBJ2-7	TRBV5-8	TGTGCCAGCAGCTTAACCCAGATCTCCTACGAGCAGTACTTC	CASSLTQISYEQYF
NA	TRBD1	TRBJ2-5	TRBV6-2/TRBV6-3	TGTGCCAGCAGTTACGGGACAGTCCGAGAGACCCAGTACTTC	CASSYGTVRETQYF
many	NA	TRBJ2-1	TRBV3-1	TGTGCCAGCAGAGGGGGGGGTAGCCACAATGAGCAGTTCTTC	CASRGGGSHNEQFF
many	TRBD1	TRBJ2-1	TRBV12-3/TRBV12-4	TGTGCCAGCAGTCCCCATAGGACAGGGTTGGTTTCGATTCGGTTCTTC	CASSPHRTGLVSIRFF
medium-sized	NA	TRBJ1-2	TRBV6-2/TRBV6-3	TGTGCCAGCAGTCCACGGAGGGGGGACTATGGCTACACCTTC	CASSPRRGDYGYTF
NA	TRBD1	TRBJ1-1	TRBV12-3/TRBV12-4	TGTGCCAGCAGCTCGACAGGGGGCCGAACTGAAGCTTTCTTT	CASSSTGGRTEAFF
NA	NA	TRBJ2-7	TRBV28	TGTGCCAGCAGTTTCCAAGGACCTACTGCGCGAGAGCAGTACTTC	CASSFQGPTAREQYF
few	NA	TRBJ2-1	TRBV6-1	TGTGCCAGCAGTCAATCAAGGGGCCTAGCGCGCGATGAGCAGTTCTTC	CASSQSRGLARDEQFF
NA	NA	TRBJ1-6	TRBV7-2	TGTGCCAGCAGCTTAGGTCGGGGGCGAAGTTCACCCCTCCACTTT	CASSLGRGRSSPLHF
medium-sized	NA	TRBJ2-3	TRBV15	TGTGCCACCAGCATGCAGCCTATGTTCACAGATACGCAGTATTTT	CATSMQPMFTDTQYF
NA	NA	TRBJ2-1	TRBV20-1	TGCAGTGCTAGACGTCTAGCGAGTGAGCAGTTCTTC	CSARRLASEQFF
many	NA	TRBJ1-3	TRBV10-3	TGTGCCATCAGTGAACGGGTAGGGGGAAACACCATATATTTT	CAISERVGGNTIYF
many	TRBD2	TRBJ2-7	TRBV20-1	TGCAGTGCTAGAGGACTAGCGGGAGGCGAGCAGTACTTC	CSARGLAGGEQYF
NA	NA	TRBJ2-6	TRBV4-3	TGCGCCAGCAGCCAAGACCCCATAGGCTCTGGGGCCAACGTCCTGACTTTC	CASSQDPIGSGANVLTF
many	NA	TRBJ1-1	TRBV4-3	TGCGCCAGCAGCCAAATCCAGGGCCGGACTGAAGCTTTCTTT	CASSQIQGRTEAFF
many	NA	TRBJ2-3	TRBV7-3	TGTGCCAGCAGCTTGAATGGGCCCAGCACAGATACGCAGTATTTT	CASSLNGPSTDTQYF
many	NA	TRBJ2-7	TRBV30	TGTGCCTGGAGTCCCGGGGGGCGAAACCCCTACGAGCAGTACTTC	CAWSPGGRNPYEQYF
medium-sized	NA	TRBJ2-5	TRBV19	TGTGCCAGTAGTAGGATGGGGTTCGGAGAGACCCAGTACTTC	CASSRMGFGETQYF
many	TRBD2	TRBJ2-7	TRBV27	TGTGCCAGCAGTTTACTGGGACTAGCGGGAGCCTCCTACGAGCAGTACTTC	CASSLLGLAGASYEQYF
many	TRBD1	TRBJ2-7	TRBV13	TGTGCCAGCAGCTCGTGGGACAGGGGCTACGAGCAGTACTTC	CASSSWDRGYEQYF